The 23 T cell receptor beta chains below come from one sample, sequenced in a study. TCRdb passed the RT-PCR reads through MiXCR, listing each CDR3 protein once. This sample carries about 700,000 distinct CDR3 sequences, 14% of them seen once, and the ten largest clones take about 3.6%. The sample consisted of memory CD4+ T cells from blood. Every receptor here comes from a female donor in good health, serving as a healthy control.

The chain recombines TRBV3-1 with TRBJ2-7; 7 bases map to TRBD1. This CDR3 has 15 residues. Germline assignment: CDR1 LGHDT and CDR2 YNNKEL (reference sequence). V lost 5 bases and J lost 2; bases outside the gene matches: 9. CDR3 protein: CASSTTRDSAYEQYF. The DNA for the CDR3 is TGTGCCAGCAGCACGACCCGGGACAGTGCCTACGAGCAGTACTTC.

This clonotype was counted ten times or more. The chain links TRBV18 to TRBJ2-2, with D possibly matching TRBD1 (6 bases). CDR3 length: 16 residues. The germline gives CDR1 KGHSH, CDR2 LQKENI. V was trimmed by 3 bases and J by 0 bases, leaving 11 bases between them. CDR3 sequence: CASSPRRQANTGELFF. CDR3 sequence (DNA): TGTGCCAGCTCACCTCGGAGACAGGCGAACACCGGGGAGCTGTTTTTT.

The rearrangement uses TRBV28 and TRBJ2-7; 9 nucleotides agree with TRBD1. Germline loops: CDR1 MDHEN, CDR2 SYDVKM. The junction had 12 bases not matched to a gene; V was cut back by 4 bases and J by 8 bases. The CDR3 sequence is 15 residues long. The CDR3 protein is CASSSQTGGFLKQYF. The CDR3 region has the DNA TGTGCCAGCAGTTCCCAGACAGGGGGATTTTTGAAGCAGTACTTC.

This clonotype was seen more than once but under ten times. The rearrangement joins TRBV6-1 to TRBJ2-1; D is perhaps TRBD1 (5 bases). Germline lookup yields CDR1 MNHNS and CDR2 SASEGT. The V end was cut by 2 bases, the J end by 0 bases, with 8 bases between. This CDR3 is built from 15 residues. The CDR3 spells CASSESQGSYNEQFF. For the CDR3, the DNA is TGTGCCAGCAGTGAATCCCAGGGCTCCTACAATGAGCAGTTCTTC.

This chain joins TRBV4-1 and TRBJ1-2; 7 nucleotides line up with TRBD1. CDR1 and CDR2 from the germline V gene are MGHRA and YSYEKL. The junction had 5 bases not matched to a gene; V was cut back by 0 bases and J by 4 bases. The CDR3 runs 15 residues. The CDR3 sequence is CASSQERQGGYGYTF. CDR3 DNA: TGCGCCAGCAGCCAAGAGAGACAGGGCGGCTATGGCTACACCTTC.

This clonotype was seen ten or more times. In DNA, the CDR3 is TGCAGTGCTACCCCCTCCCGGCCAGACGAGCAGTACTTC. Its protein product is CSATPSRPDEQYF. The chain uses TRBV20-1 and TRBJ2-7; the D is unclear. Trimming removed 4 bases from V and 5 bases from J, with 15 bases in between. Germline loops: CDR1 DFQATT, CDR2 SNEGSKA (reference sequence). This CDR3 region has 13 residues.

This clonotype showed up just a few times. J is TRBJ1-6 and V is TRBV2; D is undetermined. The CDR3 covers 13 residues. CDR1 SNHLY and CDR2 FYNNEI come from the germline V gene. Trimming took 6 bases from V and 7 from J, leaving 10 bases between them. CDR3 amino acids: CASSAERNSPLHF. CDR3 bases: TGTGCCAGCAGCGCAGAGAGGAATTCACCCCTCCACTTT.

The V call is TRBV7-9, the J call TRBJ2-3; 8 bases agree with TRBD2. This CDR3 comprises 16 residues. Trimming removed 3 bases from V and 2 bases from J; junction bases left unmatched: 7. Germline V gene sequence: CDR1 SEHNR, CDR2 FQNEAQ (reference sequence). The CDR3 nucleotides read TGTGCCAGCAGCTTGTTAGCGGGATCAGACACAGATACGCAGTATTTT. It is translated as CASSLLAGSDTDTQYF.

This rearrangement joins TRBV7-9 to TRBJ1-3; D gene uncertain. V lost 5 bases to trimming and J lost 0 bases, with 14 bases between them. Per germline, CDR1 SEHNR and CDR2 FQNEAQ (reference sequence). The CDR3 has 16 amino acids. The CDR3 loop is CASSPPGSSSGNTIYF. As DNA, the CDR3 is TGTGCCAGCAGCCCCCCCGGGTCGAGCTCTGGAAACACCATATATTTT.

This clonotype was detected many times. The genes are TRBV5-1 and TRBJ2-3; D uncertain. V dropped 4 bases and J dropped 3 bases, with 12 bases sitting between them. The V gene's germline CDR1 is SGHRS and CDR2 YFSETQ. The CDR3 has 14 residues. The chain's CDR3 is CASSLLGTTDTQYF. The CDR3 DNA follows: TGCGCCAGCAGCCTCCTCGGAACAACAGATACGCAGTATTTT.

This chain connects TRBV28 to TRBJ2-7; TRBD2 might be the D (6 bases). The CDR3 loop spans 13 amino acids. Germline values: CDR1 MDHEN, CDR2 SYDVKM. V was cut by 8 bases and J by 2 bases, with 13 bases left in between. CDR3 bases: TGTGCCAGCGGAGTTAGCGGAGCCTACGAGCAGTACTTC. Its translation is CASGVSGAYEQYF.

V gene TRBV9 combines with J gene TRBJ2-7, with D perhaps TRBD1 (6 bases). The CDR3 length is 15 residues. CDR1 and CDR2 (germline): SGDLS, YYNGEE. Deletions cut 3 bases from V and 0 bases from J, with 13 bases between. CDR3: CASSERTDPSYEQYF. CDR3 sequence (DNA): TGTGCCAGCAGCGAGAGGACAGACCCCTCCTACGAGCAGTACTTC.

J is TRBJ1-5 and V is TRBV20-1; D might be TRBD1 (6 bases). V gave up 5 bases and J gave up 0 bases, with 17 bases separating them. From germline, CDR1 is DFQATT and CDR2 SNEGSKA (reference sequence). This CDR3 region has 16 residues. CDR3 residues: CSARAGEYGSNQPQHF. Here the CDR3 DNA reads TGCAGTGCTCGAGCAGGGGAATATGGTAGCAATCAGCCCCAGCATTTT.

This clonotype was seen many times. The rearrangement links TRBV12-3 or TRBV12-4 to TRBJ1-2; 7 positions agree with TRBD1. With 10 bases clipped from V and 7 bases from J, the junction kept 9 bases outside the gene matches. The CDR3 has 12 residues. The CDR3 region has the DNA TGTGCCACTACGACAGGGCGGGGTGGCTACACCTTC. It encodes CATTTGRGGYTF.

This clonotype occurred a few times. V and J are TRBV5-1 and TRBJ1-1; perhaps TRBD1 as D (6 bases). Germline-derived CDR1 and CDR2 are SGHRS and YFSETQ. Trimming removed 4 bases at V and 8 bases at J, with 12 bases between. The CDR3 has 12 amino acids. The chain's CDR3 is CASSQGKSEAFF. In DNA, the CDR3 is TGCGCCAGCAGCCAGGGGAAGTCGGAAGCTTTCTTT. Complete variable domain (other parts from reference TRBV5-1 and TRBJ1-1): KAGVTQTPRYLIKTRGQQVTLSCSPISGHRSVSWYQQTPGQGLQFLFEYFSETQRNKGNFPGRFSGRQFSNSRSEMNVSTLELGDSALYLCASSQGKSEAFFGQGTRLTVV.

This clonotype was counted many times. This chain uses TRBV7-2 with TRBJ1-2, with TRBD1 matching over 11 bases. With 5 bases clipped from V and 7 bases from J, the junction kept 6 bases outside the gene matches. The CDR3 totals 14 residues. Germline V gene lookup returns CDR1 SGHTA and CDR2 FQGNSA. The CDR3 reads CASSPGQGESGYTF. The CDR3 coding sequence is TGTGCCAGCAGCCCGGGACAGGGGGAGAGTGGCTACACCTTC.

This rearrangement joins TRBV27 to TRBJ1-5; D call uncertain. The CDR3 contains 14 residues. Germline V lookup: CDR1 MNHEY, CDR2 SMNVEV (reference sequence). V lost 2 bases to trimming and J lost 7 bases, with 12 bases between them. This CDR3 is CASSLRVSRQPQHF. As DNA, the CDR3 is TGTGCCAGCAGTTTACGGGTTTCGCGACAGCCCCAGCATTTT.

The J gene is TRBJ2-3, the V gene TRBV10-2; D uncertain. V was pared by 2 bases and J by 1 base, with 13 bases between. Germline CDR1 and CDR2: WSHSY and SAAADI. The CDR3 totals 16 residues. CDR3 protein: CASSEIPSAGTDTQYF. The CDR3 DNA reads as TGCGCCAGCAGTGAGATACCGTCTGCGGGCACAGATACGCAGTATTTT.

This clonotype has only a few counts. J is TRBJ1-2 and V is TRBV2; D remains ambiguous. V shed 4 bases and J shed 4 bases, with 10 bases lying between them. Germline V gives CDR1 SNHLY, CDR2 FYNNEI. The CDR3 is made up of 13 amino acids. The CDR3 sequence: CASSARFVYGYTF. The CDR3 DNA reads TGTGCCAGCAGTGCTAGGTTCGTCTATGGCTACACCTTC.

In this sample, this clonotype turned up a few times. The chain has TRBV7-9 and TRBJ2-1; 7 nucleotides align to TRBD1. Germline V gene lookup returns CDR1 SEHNR and CDR2 FQNEAQ (reference sequence). V dropped 1 base and J dropped 7; count of bases not matched to a gene: 4. This CDR3 contains 14 residues. CDR3 nucleotide sequence: TGTGCCAGCAGCTTAGGGACAGGCCCTAATGAGCAGTTCTTC. It is translated as CASSLGTGPNEQFF. Full variable domain (outside the CDR3, taken from reference TRBV7-9 and TRBJ2-1): DTGVSQNPRHKITKRGQNVTFRCDPISEHNRLYWYRQTLGQGPEFLTYFQNEAQLEKSRLLSDRFSAERPKGSFSTLEIQRTEQGDSAMYLCASSLGTGPNEQFFGPGTRLTVL.

The J gene is TRBJ1-5, the V gene TRBV6-1; D is undetermined. The CDR3 is 15 residues long. V was shortened by 4 bases and J by 4 bases, with 14 bases between the two germline ends. The germline CDR1 and CDR2 sequences are MNHNS and SASEGT. Written as DNA, the CDR3 is TGTGCCAGCAGTGTGGGATCGGGTATGAATCAGCCCCAGCATTTT. Its protein is CASSVGSGMNQPQHF.

This clonotype showed up many times. The chain links TRBV12-3 or TRBV12-4 to TRBJ2-7, with 7 bases lining up with TRBD2. The CDR3 is 15 residues long. V shed 6 bases, J shed 5 bases, and the junction held 13 bases outside the gene matches. The CDR3 sequence: CASSKGLDHRNEQYF. The CDR3 bases are TGTGCCAGCAGCAAAGGACTAGACCACCGTAACGAGCAGTACTTC.

This clonotype showed up many times. The V and J genes are TRBV7-9 and TRBJ2-3; D possibly corresponds to TRBD2 (6 bases). The CDR3 is 16 amino acids. Germline V gene lookup returns CDR1 SEHNR and CDR2 FQNEAQ (reference sequence). The V end was cut by 5 bases, the J end by 2 bases, with 17 bases between. This CDR3 reads CASSTRASVHTDTQYF. In DNA form, the CDR3 reads TGTGCCAGCAGCACCCGGGCTAGCGTACACACAGATACGCAGTATTTT.